A single sample is the source of the 7 T cell receptor beta chains below, sequenced in a study of radiation and T cells in renal cell carcinoma. The assay was immunoSEQ multiplex PCR, and TCRdb's table has in-frame clones only and misses some. The sample consists of tens of thousands of clones, 85% of them appearing once. Documented time point: blood 4 weeks post-SBRT, at nephrectomy. The treatment here: 15 Gy SBRT to primary tumor, nephrectomy 4 weeks later. Specimen: blood, collected from a patient whose treatment included radiotherapy and nephrectomy. The receptors come from a man aged 50 to 60 with renal cell carcinoma.

This clone occurred a few times. This chain joins TRBV11-2 and TRBJ2-5; D call uncertain. The CDR3 spans 13 residues. Germline V gene sequence: CDR1 SGHAT, CDR2 FQNNGV. Trimming cost V 0 bases and J 5 bases, with 7 bases left between them. The CDR3 region is CASSLEIAETQYF. DNA of the CDR3: TGTGCCAGCAGCTTAGAGATTGCGGAGACCCAGTACTTC.

On this clone itself: A junction end diverges from the germline sequence, so it may reflect a read error. The chain joins TRBV5-1 to TRBJ2-7; 8 nucleotides align to TRBD1. Germline loops: CDR1 SGHRS, CDR2 YFSETQ. This CDR3 comprises 12 residues. CDR3 sequence reads: CASSEPTGALIF. In nucleotides, the CDR3 is TGCGCCAGCAGCGAGCCGACAGGGGCCTTAATATTC.

This clone was detected only a few times. CDR3: CATSRAEYFTSTDTQYF. The DNA for the CDR3 is TGTGCCACCAGCAGAGCCGAGTACTTCACTAGCACAGATACGCAGTATTTT. The V gene is TRBV15, the J gene TRBJ2-3; D remains unclear. In germline, CDR1 is LNHNV, CDR2 YYDKDF (reference sequence). V lost 1 base to trimming and J lost 0 bases, with 14 bases between them. CDR3 size: 17 residues.

V is TRBV11-3 and J is TRBJ1-1; no definite D call. Trimming took off 0 bases at V and 5 bases at J, with 7 bases between the two ends. The CDR3 spans 13 residues. The germline gives CDR1 SGHNT, CDR2 YENEEA. The CDR3 DNA reads TGTGCCAGCAGCTTAGATCACGAAACTGAAGCTTTCTTT. Translating gives CASSLDHETEAFF.

The gene calls are TRBV5-1 and TRBJ1-5; no reliable D call. Germline values: CDR1 SGHRS, CDR2 YFSETQ. The CDR3 loop spans 15 amino acids. Trimming took 1 base from V and 0 from J, leaving 8 bases between them. DNA of the CDR3: TGCGCCAGCAGCTTGTCTGGCGATAGCAATCAGCCCCAGCATTTT. Its translation: CASSLSGDSNQPQHF.

V usage is TRBV30 and J usage is TRBJ1-3, with D possibly matching TRBD1 (5 bases). This CDR3 comprises 16 residues. V dropped 5 bases and J dropped 0 bases, with 17 bases sitting between them. The germline V gene has CDR1 GTSNPN and CDR2 SVGIG (reference sequence). The CDR3 loop reads CAWSVGAITSGNTIYF. For the CDR3, the DNA is TGTGCCTGGTCGGTTGGGGCTATCACCTCTGGAAACACCATATATTTT.

The sample holds one count of this clone. This rearrangement joins TRBV30 to TRBJ1-4; possibly TRBD1 for D (6 bases). Trimming removed 6 bases at V and 4 bases at J, with 12 bases between. Germline V gives CDR1 GTSNPN, CDR2 SVGIG (reference sequence). The CDR3 is 13 residues long. This CDR3 is CACQGSNNEKLFF. The CDR3 DNA reads TGTGCCTGCCAGGGGTCCAATAATGAAAAACTGTTTTTT.